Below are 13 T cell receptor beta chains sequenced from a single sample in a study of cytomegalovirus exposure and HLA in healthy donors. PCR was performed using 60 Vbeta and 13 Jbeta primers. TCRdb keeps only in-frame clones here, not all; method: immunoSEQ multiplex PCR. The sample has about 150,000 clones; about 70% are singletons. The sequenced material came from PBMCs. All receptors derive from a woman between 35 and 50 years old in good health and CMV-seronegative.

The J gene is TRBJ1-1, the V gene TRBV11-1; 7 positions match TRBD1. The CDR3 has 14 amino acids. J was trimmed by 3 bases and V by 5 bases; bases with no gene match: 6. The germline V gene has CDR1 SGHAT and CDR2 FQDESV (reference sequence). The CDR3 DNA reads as TGTGCCAGCAGCCCACGACAGGGTTACACTGAAGCTTTCTTT. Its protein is CASSPRQGYTEAFF. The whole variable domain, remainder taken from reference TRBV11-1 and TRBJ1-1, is EAEVAQSPRYKITEKSQAVAFWCDPISGHATLYWYRQILGQGPELLVQFQDESVVDDSQLPKDRFSAERLKGVDSTLKIQPAELGDSAMYLCASSPRQGYTEAFFGQGTRLTVV.

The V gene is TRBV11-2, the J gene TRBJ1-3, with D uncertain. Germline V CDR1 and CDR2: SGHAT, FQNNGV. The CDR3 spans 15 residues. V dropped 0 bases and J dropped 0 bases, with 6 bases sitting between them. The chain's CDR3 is CASSLEVSSGNTIYF. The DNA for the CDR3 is TGTGCCAGCAGCTTAGAGGTCAGCTCTGGAAACACCATATATTTT.

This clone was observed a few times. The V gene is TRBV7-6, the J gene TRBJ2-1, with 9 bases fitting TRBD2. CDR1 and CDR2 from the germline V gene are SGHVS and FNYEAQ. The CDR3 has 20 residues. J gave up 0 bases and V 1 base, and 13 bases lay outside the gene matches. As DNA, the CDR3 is TGTGCCAGCAGCTTAGTTAGCGTGGGTAGCGGGAGTGTCTCCTACAATGAGCAGTTCTTC. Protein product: CASSLVSVGSGSVSYNEQFF.

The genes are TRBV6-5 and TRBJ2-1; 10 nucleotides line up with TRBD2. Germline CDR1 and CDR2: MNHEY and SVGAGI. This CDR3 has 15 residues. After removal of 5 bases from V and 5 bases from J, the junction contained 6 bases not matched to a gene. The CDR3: CASSAIAGGNNEQFF. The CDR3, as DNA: TGTGCCAGCAGTGCAATAGCGGGGGGTAACAATGAGCAGTTCTTC.

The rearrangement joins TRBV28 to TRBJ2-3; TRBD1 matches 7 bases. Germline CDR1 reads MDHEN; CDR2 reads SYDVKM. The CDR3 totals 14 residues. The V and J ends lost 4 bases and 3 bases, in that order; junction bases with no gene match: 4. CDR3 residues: CASSSGTDTDTQYF. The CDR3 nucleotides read TGTGCCAGCAGTTCCGGGACAGATACAGATACGCAGTATTTT.

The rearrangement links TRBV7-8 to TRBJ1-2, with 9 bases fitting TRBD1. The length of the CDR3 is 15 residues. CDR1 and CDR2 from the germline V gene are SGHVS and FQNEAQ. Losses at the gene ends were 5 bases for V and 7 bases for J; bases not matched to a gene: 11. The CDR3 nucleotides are TGTGCCAGCAGCCCACGGGGACAGGGATATTCTGGCTACACCTTC. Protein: CASSPRGQGYSGYTF.

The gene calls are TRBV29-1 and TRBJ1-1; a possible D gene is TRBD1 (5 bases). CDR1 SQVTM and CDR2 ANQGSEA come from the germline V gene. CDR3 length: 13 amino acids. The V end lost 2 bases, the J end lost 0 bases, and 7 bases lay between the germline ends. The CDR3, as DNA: TGCAGCGTTGAAACAGGCTTGAACACTGAAGCTTTCTTT. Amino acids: CSVETGLNTEAFF.

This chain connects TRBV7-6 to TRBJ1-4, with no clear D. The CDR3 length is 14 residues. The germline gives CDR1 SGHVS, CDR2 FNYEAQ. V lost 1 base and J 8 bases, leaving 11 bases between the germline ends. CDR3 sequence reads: CASSLEAVDEKLFF. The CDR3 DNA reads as TGTGCCAGCAGCTTAGAGGCGGTAGACGAAAAACTGTTTTTT.

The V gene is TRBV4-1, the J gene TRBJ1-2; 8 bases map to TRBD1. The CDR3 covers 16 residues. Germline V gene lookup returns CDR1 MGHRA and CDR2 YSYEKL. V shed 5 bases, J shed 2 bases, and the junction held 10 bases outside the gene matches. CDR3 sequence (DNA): TGCGCCAGCAGCGTCGTAGGGACAGGAAGGAACTATGGCTACACCTTC. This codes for CASSVVGTGRNYGYTF.

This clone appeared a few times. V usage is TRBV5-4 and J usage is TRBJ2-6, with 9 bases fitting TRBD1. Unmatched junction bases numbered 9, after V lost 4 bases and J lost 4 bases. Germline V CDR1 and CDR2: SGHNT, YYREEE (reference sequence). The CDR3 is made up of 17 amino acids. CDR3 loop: CASSPTGGARGANVLTF. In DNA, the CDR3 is TGTGCCAGCAGCCCGACAGGGGGGGCGCGGGGGGCCAACGTCCTGACTTTC. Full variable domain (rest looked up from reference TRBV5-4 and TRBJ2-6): ETGVTQSPTHLIKTRGQQVTLRCSSQSGHNTVSWYQQALGQGPQFIFQYYREEENGRGNFPPRFSGLQFPNYSSELNVNALELDDSALYLCASSPTGGARGANVLTFGAGSRLTVL.

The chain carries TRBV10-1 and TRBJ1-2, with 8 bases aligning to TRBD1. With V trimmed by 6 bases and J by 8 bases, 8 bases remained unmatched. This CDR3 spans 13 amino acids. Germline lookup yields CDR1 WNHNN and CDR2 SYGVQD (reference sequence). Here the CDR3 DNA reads TGCGCCAGCAGCCCCGGACAGGGAGGCGGCTACACCTTC. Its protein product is CASSPGQGGGYTF.

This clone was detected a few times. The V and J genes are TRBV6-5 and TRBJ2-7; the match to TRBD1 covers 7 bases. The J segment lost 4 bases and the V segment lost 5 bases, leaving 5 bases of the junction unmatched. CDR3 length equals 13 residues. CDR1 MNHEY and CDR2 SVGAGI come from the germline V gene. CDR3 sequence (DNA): TGTGCCAGCAGTCCGGACAGGCAGTACGAGCAGTACTTC. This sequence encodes CASSPDRQYEQYF.

CDR3 nucleotides: TGTGCCAGCAGTCCCCACGGGGCTGGGGCCAACGTCCTGACTTTC. Encoded protein: CASSPHGAGANVLTF. The chain links TRBV28 to TRBJ2-6; weak D call: TRBD2 (5 bases). This CDR3 is built from 15 residues. With 5 bases removed from V and 2 bases from J, the gap between germline ends came to 10 bases. Germline-derived CDR1 and CDR2 are MDHEN and SYDVKM.